The rows below give T cell receptor beta chains drawn from one sample of a study of blood T cells in healthy people across ages. One entry per CDR3 protein, called by TCRdb with MiXCR from the 5' RACE reads. The sample has approximately 1,700,000 distinct CDR3 sequences; roughly two fifths are singletons. The sample comprised blood. All receptors derive from a human donor in good health. The CDR3 runs from the conserved cysteine through the conserved F or W. D genes are given only for firm matches. Some rows mark clone size as missing; the rest say once, few, many or name a class of expanded clone.

j_call: TRBJ2-7; clone_size: few; d_call: NA; v_call: TRBV10-3; cdr3_nt: TGTGCCATCAGTGAGGAGAACAGGGAGTCCGAGCAGTACTTC; cdr3_aa: CAISEENRESEQYF
j_call: TRBJ2-3; clone_size: few; d_call: NA; v_call: TRBV29-1; cdr3_nt: TGCAGCGTTGGACGTCGGGGGACAGATACGCAGTATTTT; cdr3_aa: CSVGRRGTDTQYF
j_call: TRBJ2-7; clone_size: NA; d_call: NA; v_call: TRBV6-6; cdr3_nt: TGTGCCAGCTTATCAGGGAGGTACGAGCAGTACTTC; cdr3_aa: CASLSGRYEQYF
j_call: TRBJ1-5; clone_size: NA; d_call: NA; v_call: TRBV4-1; cdr3_nt: TGCGCCAGCAGCCTGTCCAGCCACTCAAATCAGCCCCAGCATTTT; cdr3_aa: CASSLSSHSNQPQHF
j_call: TRBJ2-1; clone_size: NA; d_call: NA; v_call: TRBV7-2; cdr3_nt: TGTGCCAGCAGCTTAGTGTCCCCAGGTGAGGAGCAGTTCTTC; cdr3_aa: CASSLVSPGEEQFF
j_call: TRBJ1-2; clone_size: NA; d_call: NA; v_call: TRBV5-5; cdr3_nt: TGTGCCAGCAGAGTGGGCCGAGGCTACACCTTC; cdr3_aa: CASRVGRGYTF
j_call: TRBJ2-7; clone_size: NA; d_call: TRBD2; v_call: TRBV12-3/TRBV12-4; cdr3_nt: TGTGCCAGCAGTTTGCGCGGACTAGCGGGGGCCACAACCTACGAGCAGTACTTC; cdr3_aa: CASSLRGLAGATTYEQYF
j_call: TRBJ1-1; clone_size: NA; d_call: NA; v_call: TRBV25-1; cdr3_nt: TGTGCCAGCAGTGGGATTACCGGGAATACGAACACTGAAGCTTTCTTT; cdr3_aa: CASSGITGNTNTEAFF
j_call: TRBJ2-5; clone_size: NA; d_call: TRBD2; v_call: TRBV20-1; cdr3_nt: TGCAATGCTAGAGATGTGAGCGGGGGGCATCAAGAGACCCAGTACTTC; cdr3_aa: CNARDVSGGHQETQYF
j_call: TRBJ2-1; clone_size: NA; d_call: TRBD1; v_call: TRBV20-1; cdr3_nt: TGCAGTGCTACCCGGGACAGGGCTCAGTTCTTC; cdr3_aa: CSATRDRAQFF
j_call: TRBJ1-1; clone_size: NA; d_call: NA; v_call: TRBV7-9; cdr3_nt: TGTGCCAGCAGCTTATTTCAGGAGTACACTGAAGCTTTCTTT; cdr3_aa: CASSLFQEYTEAFF
j_call: TRBJ2-7; clone_size: few; d_call: NA; v_call: TRBV7-2; cdr3_nt: TGTGCCAGCACCAAGGGCGCTAGTGGGGTGGGCGAGCAGTACTTC; cdr3_aa: CASTKGASGVGEQYF
j_call: TRBJ1-1; clone_size: NA; d_call: NA; v_call: TRBV18; cdr3_nt: TGTGCCAGCTCCGATATGGGACTGCTTGAAGCTTTCTTT; cdr3_aa: CASSDMGLLEAFF
j_call: TRBJ1-2; clone_size: NA; d_call: NA; v_call: TRBV11-1; cdr3_nt: TGTGCCAGCAGCCCCCAGGGCAGGGAAAACTATGGCTACACCTTC; cdr3_aa: CASSPQGRENYGYTF
j_call: TRBJ1-5; clone_size: many; d_call: NA; v_call: TRBV20-1; cdr3_nt: TGCAGTGCTCGAACAGGACAGTTCAATCAGCCCCAGCATTTT; cdr3_aa: CSARTGQFNQPQHF
j_call: TRBJ1-1; clone_size: few; d_call: NA; v_call: TRBV11-1; cdr3_nt: TGTGCCAGCAGGTACGGCCGCGCCGTCGAATTT; cdr3_aa: CASRYGRAVEF
j_call: TRBJ2-2; clone_size: once; d_call: NA; v_call: TRBV28; cdr3_nt: TGTGCCAGCAGTTTATTTTCGGCAGAGACATCACGGAACACCGGGGAGCTGTTTTTT; cdr3_aa: CASSLFSAETSRNTGELFF
j_call: TRBJ1-1; clone_size: few; d_call: NA; v_call: TRBV20-1; cdr3_nt: TGCAGTGCTAGAAGGGAGAACACTGAAGCTTTCTTT; cdr3_aa: CSARRENTEAFF
j_call: TRBJ2-7; clone_size: once; d_call: NA; v_call: TRBV5-1; cdr3_nt: TGCGCCAGCAGCTTGTTACAGGGTCAATACGAGCAGTACTTC; cdr3_aa: CASSLLQGQYEQYF
j_call: TRBJ1-2; clone_size: NA; d_call: NA; v_call: TRBV14; cdr3_nt: TGTGCCAGCAGCCAAGAACTAGGACCGTATGGCTACACCTTC; cdr3_aa: CASSQELGPYGYTF
j_call: TRBJ2-1; clone_size: few; d_call: NA; v_call: TRBV7-3; cdr3_nt: TGTGCCAGCAGTTCCGTGGGGTCGGGGGCGGTGCAGTTCTTC; cdr3_aa: CASSSVGSGAVQFF
j_call: TRBJ1-5; clone_size: few; d_call: NA; v_call: TRBV7-2; cdr3_nt: TGTGCCAGCAGCCAAAACTACAGGGACCACCAGCCCCAGCATTTT; cdr3_aa: CASSQNYRDHQPQHF
j_call: TRBJ2-5; clone_size: NA; d_call: NA; v_call: TRBV4-2; cdr3_nt: TGTGCCAGCAGCCCACACTACCAAGAGACCCAGTACTTC; cdr3_aa: CASSPHYQETQYF
j_call: TRBJ1-2; clone_size: few; d_call: NA; v_call: TRBV4-1; cdr3_nt: TGCGCCAGCAGCCAGGCTGATTGGACAGCTCCAAACTATGGCTACACCTTC; cdr3_aa: CASSQADWTAPNYGYTF
j_call: TRBJ1-4; clone_size: few; d_call: TRBD1; v_call: TRBV5-5; cdr3_nt: TGTGCCAGCAGCTTTGGGTGGACGACAGGGGGCACTGAAAAACTGTTTTTT; cdr3_aa: CASSFGWTTGGTEKLFF
j_call: TRBJ1-1; clone_size: NA; d_call: NA; v_call: TRBV6-6; cdr3_nt: TGTGCCAGCAGTTCCCCGGAGATTGAAGCTTTCTTT; cdr3_aa: CASSSPEIEAFF
j_call: TRBJ2-1; clone_size: NA; d_call: TRBD1; v_call: TRBV15; cdr3_nt: TGTGCCACCAGCAGCTTCGGACAGGATCGTAATGAGCAGTTCTTC; cdr3_aa: CATSSFGQDRNEQFF
j_call: TRBJ2-4; clone_size: NA; d_call: NA; v_call: TRBV20-1; cdr3_nt: TGCAGTGCTAGAGTCCCGGGCACAGCCAAAAACATTCAGTACTTC; cdr3_aa: CSARVPGTAKNIQYF
j_call: TRBJ2-7; clone_size: NA; d_call: NA; v_call: TRBV5-6; cdr3_nt: TGTGCCAGCAGCTTGCGGGTCCGCCACGAGCAGTACTTC; cdr3_aa: CASSLRVRHEQYF
j_call: TRBJ2-5; clone_size: NA; d_call: TRBD2; v_call: TRBV7-2; cdr3_nt: TGTGCCAGCAGCATAGTAGCGGGGGATCAAGAGACCCAGTACTTC; cdr3_aa: CASSIVAGDQETQYF
j_call: TRBJ2-1; clone_size: NA; d_call: TRBD2; v_call: TRBV6-5; cdr3_nt: TGTGCCAGCAGGGCTACTAGCGGGGTGGATGAGCAGTTCTTC; cdr3_aa: CASRATSGVDEQFF
j_call: TRBJ2-7; clone_size: NA; d_call: TRBD1; v_call: TRBV24-1; cdr3_nt: TGTGCCACCAGTTCGTCCGATCCGGGACAGGGGATAAGCGAGCAGTACTTC; cdr3_aa: CATSSSDPGQGISEQYF
j_call: TRBJ2-5; clone_size: few; d_call: NA; v_call: TRBV6-1; cdr3_nt: TGTGCCAGCAGTGAGCGAAAAAGTCAATACCGCCCGGCTAACCAAGAGACCCAGTACTTC; cdr3_aa: CASSERKSQYRPANQETQYF
j_call: TRBJ1-2; clone_size: NA; d_call: NA; v_call: TRBV7-9; cdr3_nt: TGTGCCAGCAGCGAAGACTTGGTGGACTATGGCTACACCTTC; cdr3_aa: CASSEDLVDYGYTF
j_call: TRBJ1-6; clone_size: NA; d_call: NA; v_call: TRBV27; cdr3_nt: TGTGCCAGCAGGGGGAAGGGACTGGAGAATTCACCCCTCCACTTT; cdr3_aa: CASRGKGLENSPLHF
j_call: TRBJ2-7; clone_size: many; d_call: TRBD1; v_call: TRBV29-1; cdr3_nt: TGCAGCGCAGGGACAGGGGACGAGCAGTACTTC; cdr3_aa: CSAGTGDEQYF
j_call: TRBJ2-7; clone_size: NA; d_call: TRBD2; v_call: TRBV5-1; cdr3_nt: TGCGCCAGCAGCAGCGGGACTCCGATCTCCTACGAGCAGTACTTC; cdr3_aa: CASSSGTPISYEQYF
j_call: TRBJ2-2; clone_size: NA; d_call: NA; v_call: TRBV14; cdr3_nt: TGTGCCAGCAGCCATGCCGACGGTTTCGGCGGGGAGCTGTTTTTT; cdr3_aa: CASSHADGFGGELFF
j_call: TRBJ2-3; clone_size: NA; d_call: TRBD2; v_call: TRBV6-6; cdr3_nt: TGTGCCAGCAGTTCAGCGGGGGGGCCGGTGGATACGCAGTATTTT; cdr3_aa: CASSSAGGPVDTQYF
j_call: TRBJ2-1; clone_size: NA; d_call: NA; v_call: TRBV5-1; cdr3_nt: TGCGCCAGCAGCAGACGGGACTCCGTCGGTGAGCAGTTCTTC; cdr3_aa: CASSRRDSVGEQFF
j_call: TRBJ2-4; clone_size: few; d_call: TRBD2; v_call: TRBV20-1; cdr3_nt: TGCAGTGCCACTCGACTAGCGGGAAACATTCAGTACTTC; cdr3_aa: CSATRLAGNIQYF
j_call: TRBJ2-5; clone_size: NA; d_call: TRBD2; v_call: TRBV12-3/TRBV12-4; cdr3_nt: TGTGCCAGCAGTTTGTCGCGGGGGGGCCGAGAGACCCAGTACTTC; cdr3_aa: CASSLSRGGRETQYF
j_call: TRBJ2-7; clone_size: few; d_call: NA; v_call: TRBV4-1; cdr3_nt: TGCGCCAGCAGCCAAGGACCCTCCTGGGCCTACGAGCAGTACTTC; cdr3_aa: CASSQGPSWAYEQYF
j_call: TRBJ1-4; clone_size: NA; d_call: NA; v_call: TRBV5-6; cdr3_nt: TGTGCCAGCAGCTTGAACAGGGTTGAAAAACTGTTTTTT; cdr3_aa: CASSLNRVEKLFF
j_call: TRBJ2-1; clone_size: NA; d_call: NA; v_call: TRBV6-2/TRBV6-3; cdr3_nt: TGTGCCAGCAGTCCCCTAGTTCGATCCTACAATGAGCAGTTCTTC; cdr3_aa: CASSPLVRSYNEQFF
j_call: TRBJ1-5; clone_size: few; d_call: NA; v_call: TRBV20-1; cdr3_nt: TGCAGTGCTAGTGGTGGGCTATATAGCAATCAGCCCCAGCATTTT; cdr3_aa: CSASGGLYSNQPQHF
j_call: TRBJ1-4; clone_size: few; d_call: NA; v_call: TRBV4-1; cdr3_nt: TGCGCCAGCAGATCGGGCTCAACCCCCGAAAAACTGTTTTTT; cdr3_aa: CASRSGSTPEKLFF
j_call: TRBJ1-2; clone_size: NA; d_call: NA; v_call: TRBV11-2; cdr3_nt: TGTGCCAGCACTTTCTTGTCGGGGGGCTATGGCTACACCTTC; cdr3_aa: CASTFLSGGYGYTF
j_call: TRBJ1-1; clone_size: NA; d_call: NA; v_call: TRBV7-3; cdr3_nt: TGTGCCAGCAGCTTCGCTTTTAACACTGAAGCTTTCTTT; cdr3_aa: CASSFAFNTEAFF
j_call: TRBJ2-3; clone_size: few; d_call: TRBD1; v_call: TRBV7-9; cdr3_nt: TGTGCCAGCAGCCCCACGGGGGACAGGGGATCCACAGATACGCAGTATTTT; cdr3_aa: CASSPTGDRGSTDTQYF
j_call: TRBJ2-1; clone_size: NA; d_call: NA; v_call: TRBV2; cdr3_nt: TGTGCCAGCAGTCCGCGACAGAAGAATGAGCAGTTCTTC; cdr3_aa: CASSPRQKNEQFF
j_call: TRBJ1-2; clone_size: once; d_call: NA; v_call: TRBV21-1; cdr3_nt: TGTGCCAGCAGCTTACGGTTCCCCTCGGCCGAGACAGGGAGCGGGATCTATGGCTACACCTTC; cdr3_aa: CASSLRFPSAETGSGIYGYTF
j_call: TRBJ2-2; clone_size: NA; d_call: TRBD2; v_call: TRBV7-3; cdr3_nt: TGTGCCAGCAGCTTATCCGGGGGGGACGGGGAGCTGTTTTTT; cdr3_aa: CASSLSGGDGELFF
j_call: TRBJ1-2; clone_size: NA; d_call: NA; v_call: TRBV20-1; cdr3_nt: TGCAGTGCTCAAAGGGGACTGATAGGCTACACCTTC; cdr3_aa: CSAQRGLIGYTF
j_call: TRBJ2-3; clone_size: NA; d_call: NA; v_call: TRBV18; cdr3_nt: TGTGCCAGCTCACCGACTCTGGCCGGGGATACGCAGTATTTT; cdr3_aa: CASSPTLAGDTQYF
j_call: TRBJ2-7; clone_size: NA; d_call: NA; v_call: TRBV6-5; cdr3_nt: TGTGCCAGTGGTACGGACACTTCCTACGAGCAGTACTTC; cdr3_aa: CASGTDTSYEQYF